These 21 T cell receptor beta chains share one sample of origin, sequenced in a study of beta chain features in type 1 diabetes. The isolated RNA, all of it, was reverse transcribed, so expressed TCRB transcripts were what got sequenced. Clones were sequenced by immunoSEQ multiplex PCR, and TCRdb holds only the in-frame ones, with some missing. Of 200,000 to 250,000 clones in the sample, roughly 9.6% were seen once. Material for sequencing was naive CD4+ T cells from blood. Every receptor here comes from a woman under 30 in good health.

This clone was seen a handful of times. The chain employs TRBV30 and TRBJ2-7; tentative D call: TRBD2 (6 bases). V was trimmed by 2 bases and J by 3 bases, leaving 11 bases between them. This CDR3 is built from 13 residues. In germline, CDR1 is GTSNPN, CDR2 SVGIG (reference sequence). In DNA form, the CDR3 reads TGTGCCTGGAGTCCGGGACTCCTCTACGAGCAGTACTTC. Its translation is CAWSPGLLYEQYF.

This clone was seen more than once but under ten times. The chain links TRBV14 to TRBJ1-4; 7 nucleotides agree with TRBD1. Looked up from germline, CDR1 is SGHDN and CDR2 is FVKESK. J gave up 7 bases and V 0 bases, and 8 bases lay outside the gene matches. CDR3 size: 16 residues. In DNA, the CDR3 is TGTGCCAGCAGCCAAGAAGAAGGGGGCGGACGTGAAAAACTGTTTTTT. As protein: CASSQEEGGGREKLFF.

V is TRBV19 and J is TRBJ1-2; no clear D gene. This CDR3 region has 13 residues. V lost 8 bases and J lost 0, with 10 bases in between. From germline, CDR1 is LNHDA and CDR2 SQIVND (reference sequence). CDR3 DNA sequence: TGTGCCAGTGAATCGGGGACTAACTATGGCTACACCTTC. It encodes CASESGTNYGYTF.

The V gene is TRBV15, the J gene TRBJ1-2; 9 bases fit TRBD1. Germline trimming cut 5 bases from V and 4 bases from J; bases unmatched to any gene: 8. CDR1 and CDR2 (germline): LNHNV, YYDKDF (reference sequence). The CDR3 is 15 residues long. Here the CDR3 reads CATSGQGKRAYGYTF. For the CDR3, the DNA is TGTGCCACCAGCGGACAGGGGAAACGAGCCTATGGCTACACCTTC.

This clone turned up a few times. The V and J genes are TRBV14 and TRBJ2-7; D is uncertain. This CDR3 contains 13 residues. From germline, CDR1 is SGHDN and CDR2 FVKESK. V was shortened by 1 base and J by 3 bases, with 7 bases between the two germline ends. CDR3 in amino acids: CASSQVGHYEQYF. DNA for the CDR3: TGTGCCAGCAGCCAAGTGGGCCACTACGAGCAGTACTTC. The full variable domain, in which reference TRBV14 and TRBJ2-7 provide the parts outside the CDR3, is EAGVTQFPSHSVIEKGQTVTLRCDPISGHDNLYWYRRVMGKEIKFLLHFVKESKQDESGMPNNRFLAERTGGTYSTLKVQPAELEDSGVYFCASSQVGHYEQYFGPGTRLTVT.

The chain has TRBV29-1 and TRBJ2-2; tentative D call: TRBD1 (5 bases). The CDR3 extends over 13 amino acids. V gave up 4 bases and J gave up 4 bases, with 10 bases separating them. Germline CDR1 is SQVTM and CDR2 is ANQGSEA. This chain's CDR3 is CSVVWGFTGELFF. The CDR3 nucleotides read TGCAGCGTTGTTTGGGGCTTCACCGGGGAGCTGTTTTTT.

This clone turned up a few times. The chain employs TRBV6-1 and TRBJ1-1, with 7 bases aligning to TRBD1. With V trimmed by 6 bases and J by 3 bases, 7 bases remained unmatched. The germline CDR1 and CDR2 sequences are MNHNS and SASEGT. The CDR3 length is 14 residues. CDR3 nucleotides: TGTGCCAGCAGACCGGGACAGACTGACACTGAAGCTTTCTTT. It yields the protein CASRPGQTDTEAFF.

This clone was picked up a small number of times. The CDR3 sequence is CASRTGGPGQETQYF. The CDR3, as DNA: TGTGCCAGCAGGACAGGGGGCCCAGGTCAAGAGACCCAGTACTTC. V and J are TRBV6-1 and TRBJ2-5; 10 bases match TRBD1. With V trimmed by 6 bases and J by 2 bases, 6 bases remained unmatched. Germline CDR1 MNHNS, CDR2 SASEGT. The CDR3 is 15 amino acids.

This clone was seen more than once but under ten times. The J gene is TRBJ1-1, the V gene TRBV23-1; weak D call: TRBD1 (5 bases). TRBV23-1 qualifies as an ORF whose function is uncertain. The CDR3 is 11 residues long. Trimming left V 7 bases short and J 8 bases short, with 11 bases between. The CDR3 reads CASTPGGEAFF. DNA of the CDR3: TGCGCCAGCACTCCGGGGGGGGAAGCTTTCTTT.

This chain connects TRBV5-4 to TRBJ1-1; tentative D call: TRBD1 (6 bases). Trimming took off 0 bases at V and 5 bases at J, with 11 bases between the two ends. CDR1 SGHNT and CDR2 YYREEE come from the germline V gene (reference sequence). The CDR3 is 14 residues long. The CDR3, as DNA: TGTGCCAGCAGCTTGGCCGGCAGGGGAACTGAAGCTTTCTTT. Protein product: CASSLAGRGTEAFF.

The chain links TRBV6-5 to TRBJ1-5; no clear D gene. Germline V CDR1 and CDR2: MNHEY, SVGAGI. The CDR3 loop spans 14 amino acids. V lost 4 bases to trimming and J lost 4 bases, with 11 bases between them. CDR3 sequence: CASSSLSTNQPQHF. The CDR3 DNA reads as TGTGCCAGCAGTTCGTTGAGCACTAATCAGCCCCAGCATTTT.

J is TRBJ1-2 and V is TRBV19, with D unclear. Germline V gene sequence: CDR1 LNHDA, CDR2 SQIVND (reference sequence). CDR3 length equals 12 residues. V lost 5 bases and J 7 bases, leaving 11 bases between the germline ends. CDR3: CASSVPERGYTF. The CDR3 DNA sequence: TGTGCCAGTAGTGTACCAGAACGTGGCTACACCTTC.

A few counts support this clone. The chain couples TRBV7-3 to TRBJ2-1; TRBD2 matches 14 bases. Trimming removed 4 bases from V and 10 bases from J; junction bases left unmatched: 3. CDR1 SGHTA and CDR2 FQGTGA come from the germline V gene. The CDR3 length is 14 residues. CDR3 loop: CASSSGLAGEEQFF. In nucleotides, the CDR3 is TGTGCCAGCAGCTCGGGACTAGCGGGGGAAGAGCAGTTCTTC.

This clone came up a few times. The rearrangement joins TRBV4-1 to TRBJ1-4, with D unclear. The CDR3 loop spans 12 amino acids. Germline V gene lookup returns CDR1 MGHRA and CDR2 YSYEKL. Trimming stripped 2 bases from V and 8 bases from J, with 6 bases between. The CDR3 DNA is TGCGCCAGCAGCCAATCACTAGAAAAACTGTTTTTT. It specifies CASSQSLEKLFF.

The rearrangement joins TRBV5-6 to TRBJ1-1; no definite D call. Trimming removed 1 base at V and 3 bases at J, with 10 bases between. The CDR3 runs 14 residues. Germline V lookup: CDR1 SGHDT, CDR2 YYEEEE. CDR3 nucleotide sequence: TGTGCCAGCAGCTTGTACGGGGAGGACACTGAAGCTTTCTTT. This sequence encodes CASSLYGEDTEAFF.

This clone was seen only a few times. The V and J genes are TRBV19 and TRBJ1-1; TRBD1 agrees at 7 bases. This CDR3 has 14 residues. The germline V gene encodes CDR1 LNHDA and CDR2 SQIVND (reference sequence). After removal of 9 bases from V and 10 bases from J, the junction contained 17 bases not matched to a gene. CDR3 in DNA: TGTGCCAGCTGGACAGGTTATAGGGGTGCGGGAGCTTTCTTT. It is translated as CASWTGYRGAGAFF.

Only a few counts were recorded for this clone. The chain recombines TRBV29-1 with TRBJ1-2; the match to TRBD1 covers 7 bases. The CDR3 runs to 16 residues. The trim removed 0 bases at V and 4 bases at J, leaving 11 bases unmatched. Germline CDR1 SQVTM, CDR2 ANQGSEA. The chain's CDR3 is CSVEDPLRGRAYGYTF. As DNA, the CDR3 is TGCAGCGTTGAAGATCCTCTGAGGGGGCGGGCCTATGGCTACACCTTC. Together with reference TRBV29-1 and TRBJ1-2, the CDR3 gives the full variable domain: SAVISQKPSRDICQRGTSLTIQCQVDSQVTMMFWYRQQPGQSLTLIATANQGSEATYESGFVIDKFPISRPNLTFSTLTVSNMSPEDSSIYLCSVEDPLRGRAYGYTFGSGTRLTVV.

This sequence joins TRBV13 and TRBJ1-2; 7 bases align to TRBD1. V was pared by 5 bases and J by 10 bases, with 7 bases of the junction left unmatched. The CDR3 is 12 residues long. Germline V lookup: CDR1 PRHDT, CDR2 FYEKMQ (reference sequence). CDR3 in amino acids: CASSRSQGDYTF. The CDR3 DNA reads as TGTGCCAGCAGCCGGTCTCAGGGGGACTACACCTTC.

This clone has just a few counts. The chain uses TRBV6-1 and TRBJ2-2; 9 positions match TRBD2. V dropped 6 bases and J dropped 3; count of bases not matched to a gene: 2. Germline CDR1 reads MNHNS; CDR2 reads SASEGT. The CDR3 runs to 14 residues. CDR3 loop: CASSRTSDTGELFF. Here the CDR3 DNA reads TGTGCCAGCAGCAGGACTAGCGACACCGGGGAGCTGTTTTTT.

This clone has just a few counts. V gene TRBV6-1 combines with J gene TRBJ2-1; TRBD1 matches 9 bases. The CDR3 is made up of 15 amino acids. The ends lost 6 bases at V and 7 bases at J; junction bases unmatched: 10. Per germline, CDR1 MNHNS and CDR2 SASEGT. This CDR3 reads CASREQGAVLNEQFF. CDR3 in DNA: TGTGCCAGCAGAGAACAGGGGGCAGTGTTGAATGAGCAGTTCTTC.

This clone was observed a handful of times. The CDR3 protein is CASSDRATGELFF. The CDR3 DNA reads TGTGCCAGTTCGGACAGGGCCACCGGGGAGCTGTTTTTT. The chain carries TRBV19 and TRBJ2-2, with 8 bases aligning to TRBD1. Trimming took 8 bases from V and 4 from J; bases not matched to a gene: 3. Per germline, CDR1 LNHDA and CDR2 SQIVND (reference sequence). The CDR3 spans 13 residues. The variable domain in full, completed from reference TRBV19 and TRBJ2-2, reads DGGITQSPKYLFRKEGQNVTLSCEQNLNHDAMYWYRQDPGQGLRLIYYSQIVNDFQKGDIAEGYSVSREKKESFPLTVTSAQKNPTAFYLCASSDRATGELFFGEGSRLTVL.